The T cell receptor beta chain under discussion was sequenced for a study of blood T cell repertoires in COVID-19. Study background: The study drew acute and convalescent COVID-19 samples from the United States, Italy and Spain.

The germline V gene has CDR1 SGHTA and CDR2 FQGNSA. CDR3 length: 15 residues. V dropped 5 bases and J dropped 7; count of bases not matched to a gene: 10. Per the authors' pipeline: Quantification of nucleated cells was approximated via reference gene primer amplification. Assay used: immunoSEQ multiplex PCR; TCRdb lists only in-frame clones, some missing. The V and J calls and clone size come from that table; D and trimming were worked out from the DNA. In the table there are a few hundred thousand clones, roughly 86% of which are singletons. Sequencing was carried out using peripheral blood. The receptor was isolated from a woman in her twenties or thirties with acute or convalescent COVID-19. The V gene is TRBV7-2, the J gene TRBJ2-1; 8 nucleotides align to TRBD2. The CDR3 protein is CASSRSAGGRNEQFF. CDR3 DNA sequence: TGTGCCAGCAGCAGGTCGGCGGGAGGTAGAAATGAGCAGTTCTTC.